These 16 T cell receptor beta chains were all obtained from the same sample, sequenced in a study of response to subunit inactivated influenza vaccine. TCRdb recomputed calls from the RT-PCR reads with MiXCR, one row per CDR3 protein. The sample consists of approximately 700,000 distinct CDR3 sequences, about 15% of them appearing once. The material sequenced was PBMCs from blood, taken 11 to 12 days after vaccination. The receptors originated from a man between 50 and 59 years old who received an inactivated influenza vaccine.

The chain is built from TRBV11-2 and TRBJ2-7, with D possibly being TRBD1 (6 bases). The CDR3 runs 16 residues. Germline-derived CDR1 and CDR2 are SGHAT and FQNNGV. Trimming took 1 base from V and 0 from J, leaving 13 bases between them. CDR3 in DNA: TGTGCCAGCAGCTTAGTGAGGGGGTTTCGCTCCTACGAGCAGTACTTC. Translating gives CASSLVRGFRSYEQYF.

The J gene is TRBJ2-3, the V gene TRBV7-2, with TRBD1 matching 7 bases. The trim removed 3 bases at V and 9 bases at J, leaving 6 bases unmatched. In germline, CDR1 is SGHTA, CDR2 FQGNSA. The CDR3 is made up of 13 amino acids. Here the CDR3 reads CASSFTPGQTQYF. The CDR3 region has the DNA TGTGCCAGCAGCTTTACTCCGGGACAGACGCAGTATTTT.

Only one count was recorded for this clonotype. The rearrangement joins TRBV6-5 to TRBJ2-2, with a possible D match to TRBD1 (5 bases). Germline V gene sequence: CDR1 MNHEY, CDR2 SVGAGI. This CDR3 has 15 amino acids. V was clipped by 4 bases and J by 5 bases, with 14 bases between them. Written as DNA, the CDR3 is TGTGCCAGCAGTTCCTCAGCAGGGCGAACCGGGGAGCTGTTTTTT. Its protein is CASSSSAGRTGELFF.

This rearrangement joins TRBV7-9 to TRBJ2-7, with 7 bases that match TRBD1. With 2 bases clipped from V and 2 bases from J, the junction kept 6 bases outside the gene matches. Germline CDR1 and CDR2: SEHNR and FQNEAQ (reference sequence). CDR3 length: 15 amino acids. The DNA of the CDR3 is TGTGCCAGCAGCTTATTTGGCGACAGGGCCTACGAGCAGTACTTC. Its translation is CASSLFGDRAYEQYF.

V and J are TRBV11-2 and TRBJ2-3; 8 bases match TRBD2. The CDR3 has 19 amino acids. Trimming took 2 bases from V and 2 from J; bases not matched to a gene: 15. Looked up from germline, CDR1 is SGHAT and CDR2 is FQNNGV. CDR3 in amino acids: CASSLMALRGAGDTDTQYF. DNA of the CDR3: TGTGCCAGCAGCTTAATGGCTTTGCGGGGGGCCGGCGACACAGATACGCAGTATTTT.

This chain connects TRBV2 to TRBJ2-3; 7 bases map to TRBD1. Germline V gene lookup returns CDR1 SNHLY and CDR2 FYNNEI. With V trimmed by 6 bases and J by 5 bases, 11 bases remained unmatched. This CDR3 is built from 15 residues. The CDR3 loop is CASSGDSVRVDTQYF. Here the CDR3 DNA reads TGTGCCAGCAGCGGGGACAGCGTGAGGGTAGATACGCAGTATTTT.

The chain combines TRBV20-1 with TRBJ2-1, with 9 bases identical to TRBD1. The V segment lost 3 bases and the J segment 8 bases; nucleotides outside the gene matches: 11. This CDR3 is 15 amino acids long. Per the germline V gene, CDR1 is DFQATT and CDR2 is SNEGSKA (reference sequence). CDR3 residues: CSASDLGTGRDEQFF. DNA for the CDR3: TGCAGTGCTAGTGACCTGGGGACAGGGCGCGATGAGCAGTTCTTC.

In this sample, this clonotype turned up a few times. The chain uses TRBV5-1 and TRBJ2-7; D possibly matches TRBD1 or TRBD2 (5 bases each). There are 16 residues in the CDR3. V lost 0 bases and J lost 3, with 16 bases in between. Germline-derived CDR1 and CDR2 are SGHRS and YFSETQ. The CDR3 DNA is TGCGCCAGCAGCTTGGCCTTGGGGGAATCATTCTACGAGCAGTACTTC. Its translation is CASSLALGESFYEQYF.

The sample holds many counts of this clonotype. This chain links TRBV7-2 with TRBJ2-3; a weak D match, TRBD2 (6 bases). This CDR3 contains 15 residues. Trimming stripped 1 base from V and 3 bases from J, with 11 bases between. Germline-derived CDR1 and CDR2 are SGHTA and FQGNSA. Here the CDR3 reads CASSLGGVGTDTQYF. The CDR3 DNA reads TGTGCCAGCAGCTTAGGGGGGGTCGGAACAGATACGCAGTATTTT.

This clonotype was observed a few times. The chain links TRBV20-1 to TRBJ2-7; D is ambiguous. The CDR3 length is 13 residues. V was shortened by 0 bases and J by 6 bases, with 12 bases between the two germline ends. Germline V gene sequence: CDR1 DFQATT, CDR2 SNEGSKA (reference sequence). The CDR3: CSARDRERTEQYF. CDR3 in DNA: TGCAGTGCTAGAGACCGCGAACGAACCGAGCAGTACTTC.

The CDR3: CATSAGTGGQWAEKLFF. The CDR3 nucleotides are TGTGCCACCAGTGCCGGGACAGGGGGCCAGTGGGCTGAAAAACTGTTTTTT. The V and J genes are TRBV24-1 and TRBJ1-4; 12 nucleotides agree with TRBD1. The germline V gene encodes CDR1 KGHDR and CDR2 SFDVKD. V lost 5 bases and J lost 7; bases outside the gene matches: 10. The CDR3 contains 17 residues.

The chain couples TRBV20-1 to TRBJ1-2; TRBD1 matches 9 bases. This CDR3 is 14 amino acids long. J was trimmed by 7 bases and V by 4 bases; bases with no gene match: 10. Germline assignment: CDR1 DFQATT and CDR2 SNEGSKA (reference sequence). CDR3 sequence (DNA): TGCAGTGCTACGTGGACAGGGGAGAAGAGTGGCTACACCTTC. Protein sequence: CSATWTGEKSGYTF.

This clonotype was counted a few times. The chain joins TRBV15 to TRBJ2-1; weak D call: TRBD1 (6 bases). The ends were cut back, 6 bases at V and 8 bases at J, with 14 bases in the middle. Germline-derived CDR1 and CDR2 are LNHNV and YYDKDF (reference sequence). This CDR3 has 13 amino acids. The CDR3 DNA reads TGTGCCACCAGTACTACAGGGAGCGATGAGCAGTTCTTC. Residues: CATSTTGSDEQFF. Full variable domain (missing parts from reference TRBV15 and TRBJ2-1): DAMVIQNPRYQVTQFGKPVTLSCSQTLNHNVMYWYQQKSSQAPKLLFHYYDKDFNNEADTPDNFQSRRPNTSFCFLDIRSPGLGDTAMYLCATSTTGSDEQFFGPGTRLTVL.

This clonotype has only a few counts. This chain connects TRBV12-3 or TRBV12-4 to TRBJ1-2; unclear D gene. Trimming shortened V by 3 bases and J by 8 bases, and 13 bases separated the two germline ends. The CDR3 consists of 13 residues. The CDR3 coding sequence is TGTGCCAGCAGTTTTGTGGGAAGTGAAGGCTACACCTTC. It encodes CASSFVGSEGYTF.

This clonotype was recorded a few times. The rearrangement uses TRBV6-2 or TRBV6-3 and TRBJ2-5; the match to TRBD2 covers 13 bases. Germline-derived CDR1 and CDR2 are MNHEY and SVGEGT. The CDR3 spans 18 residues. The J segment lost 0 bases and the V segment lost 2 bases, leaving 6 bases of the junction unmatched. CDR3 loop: CASSYVGLAGAYQETQYF. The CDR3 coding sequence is TGTGCCAGCAGTTACGTAGGACTAGCGGGAGCGTACCAAGAGACCCAGTACTTC.

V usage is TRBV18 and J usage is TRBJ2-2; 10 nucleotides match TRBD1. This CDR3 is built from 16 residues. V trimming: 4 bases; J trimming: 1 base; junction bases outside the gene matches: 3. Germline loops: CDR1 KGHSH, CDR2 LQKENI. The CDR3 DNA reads TGTGCCAGCTCACGACAGGGGGCAATGAACACCGGGGAGCTGTTTTTT. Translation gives CASSRQGAMNTGELFF.